The entry below describes one TCR beta chain. The antigen is undetermined. The read comes to an end 3 residues before the CDR3 does, leaving the germline J gene to fill in the end. This sample is part of a study of T cells in women clearing cervical HPV infection. Study details: Case blood drawn at lesion detection; control blood after infection cleared.

V gave up 4 bases and J gave up 4 bases; unmatched junction bases: 9. The CDR3 extends over 15 amino acids. Looked up from germline, CDR1 is SGHKS and CDR2 is YYEKEE (reference sequence). The method was immunoSEQ multiplex PCR; TCRdb's version includes in-frame clones alone and lacks a portion of them. The table lists around 18,000 clones. General study points: CIN3+ cases had significantly higher TCR richness than controls; evenness did not differ. Associations may precede or follow infection; HPV-specific or memory T cells were not isolated.

The source of this sequence is a woman aged 18 to 75 with a cervical HPV16 infection that either progressed to CIN3+ or cleared (not recorded which). The material sequenced was blood buffy coat. This chain links TRBV5-5 with TRBJ1-2; TRBD1 agrees at 8 bases. The CDR3 protein is CASSRTGGEGYGYTF. CDR3 bases read: TGTGCCAGCAGCAGAACAGGGGGAGAGGGCTATGGC. Using reference TRBV5-5 and TRBJ1-2 for the parts outside the CDR3, the full variable domain is DAGVTQSPTHLIKTRGQQVTLRCSPISGHKSVSWYQQVLGQGPQFIFQYYEKEERGRGNFPDRFSARQFPNYSSELNVNALLLGDSALYLCASSRTGGEGYGYTFGSGTRLTVV.